The present T cell receptor beta chain was sequenced within a study of blood T cell repertoires in COVID-19. This clone has just a few counts. Trimming shortened V by 3 bases and J by 4 bases, and 18 bases separated the two germline ends. Germline V gives CDR1 MGHDK, CDR2 SYGVNS. The CDR3 has 16 residues. Sequencing used immunoSEQ multiplex PCR; TCRdb keeps in-frame clones, though not all of them. The data contain roughly 160,000 clones, about 82% of them singletons. Material for sequencing was peripheral blood. The V call is TRBV25-1, the J call TRBJ1-1, with a tentative D call TRBD1 (5 bases). The TCR was taken from a woman at least 80 years old with COVID-19, enrolled during active disease. The CDR3 spells CASSDISQGGSTEAFF. Here the CDR3 DNA reads TGTGCCAGCAGTGACATCAGTCAGGGTGGTAGCACTGAAGCTTTCTTT.